These T cell receptor beta chains were read from a single sample in a study of vaccination and CD4 T cells after COVID-19. The antigens these receptors bind are not known. In TCRdb, the PCR reads were re-called with MiXCR into one record per CDR3 protein. The sample carries 14,000 to 15,000 distinct CDR3 sequences, about two fifths recorded once. The sequencing sample was made of CD4+ T cells from blood, cultured in vitro. These receptors were collected from a human donor who had recovered from COVID-19. The CDR3 runs from the conserved cysteine through the conserved F or W. A D gene is named only where the DNA matches it firmly. Size is stated for part of the rows, as once, few or many counts, or as a class when the clone is expanded.

j_gene: TRBJ2-5
v_gene: TRBV27
d_gene: .
abundance: few
CDR3aa: CAVGAQNQETQYF
CDR3nt: TGTGCCGTGGGGGCACAGAACCAAGAGACCCAGTACTTC

j_gene: TRBJ1-2
v_gene: TRBV18
d_gene: .
abundance: .
CDR3aa: CASSPPTDSFYGYTF
CDR3nt: TGTGCCAGCTCACCACCGACAGACTCCTTCTATGGCTACACCTTC

j_gene: TRBJ2-1
v_gene: TRBV19
d_gene: .
abundance: .
CDR3aa: CASSGTPLSSYNEQFF
CDR3nt: TGTGCCAGTAGTGGGACTCCGCTTAGCTCCTACAATGAGCAGTTCTTC

j_gene: TRBJ2-5
v_gene: TRBV20-1
d_gene: TRBD2
abundance: .
CDR3aa: CSARVPRGVQETQYF
CDR3nt: TGCAGTGCTAGAGTGCCGCGGGGGGTACAAGAGACCCAGTACTTC

j_gene: TRBJ1-1
v_gene: TRBV25-1
d_gene: .
abundance: .
CDR3aa: CASSEFSRMNTEAFF
CDR3nt: TGTGCCAGCAGTGAATTCTCCCGGATGAACACTGAAGCTTTCTTT

j_gene: TRBJ1-6
v_gene: TRBV28
d_gene: .
abundance: .
CDR3aa: CASARQPRSLHF
CDR3nt: TGTGCCAGCGCCCGACAACCTCGATCCCTCCACTTT

j_gene: TRBJ2-7
v_gene: TRBV6-5
d_gene: TRBD1
abundance: .
CDR3aa: CASSYLTGGREQYF
CDR3nt: TGTGCCAGCAGTTACCTCACAGGGGGGCGGGAGCAGTACTTC

j_gene: TRBJ1-1
v_gene: TRBV7-2
d_gene: .
abundance: few
CDR3aa: CASSLDRWNTEAFF
CDR3nt: TGTGCCAGCAGCTTAGATCGTTGGAACACTGAAGCTTTCTTT

j_gene: TRBJ2-7
v_gene: TRBV20-1
d_gene: .
abundance: .
CDR3aa: CSATGRRARTYEQYF
CDR3nt: TGCAGTGCTACGGGTAGGAGGGCCAGAACATACGAGCAGTACTTC

j_gene: TRBJ2-7
v_gene: TRBV20-1
d_gene: TRBD2
abundance: .
CDR3aa: CSATLAGGGEQYF
CDR3nt: TGCAGTGCTACGCTAGCGGGGGGAGGTGAGCAGTACTTC

j_gene: TRBJ2-7
v_gene: TRBV30
d_gene: TRBD1
abundance: .
CDR3aa: CARDTGQNEQYF
CDR3nt: TGTGCCCGAGATACGGGACAGAACGAGCAGTACTTC

j_gene: TRBJ2-1
v_gene: TRBV5-1
d_gene: .
abundance: .
CDR3aa: CASSLGDSSYNEQFF
CDR3nt: TGCGCCAGCAGCTTGGGAGACAGCTCCTACAATGAGCAGTTCTTC

j_gene: TRBJ2-5
v_gene: TRBV15
d_gene: TRBD2
abundance: .
CDR3aa: CATSRDHRRTSQETQYF
CDR3nt: TGTGCCACCAGCAGAGATCATCGCCGGACTAGCCAAGAGACCCAGTACTTC

j_gene: TRBJ2-7
v_gene: TRBV20-1
d_gene: TRBD2
abundance: .
CDR3aa: CSVHPGGTYEQYF
CDR3nt: TGCAGTGTTCATCCGGGAGGGACCTACGAGCAGTACTTC

j_gene: TRBJ2-5
v_gene: TRBV18
d_gene: .
abundance: few
CDR3aa: CASSRAGKETQYF
CDR3nt: TGTGCCAGCTCAAGGGCAGGGAAAGAGACCCAGTACTTC

j_gene: TRBJ1-1
v_gene: TRBV7-9
d_gene: .
abundance: once
CDR3aa: CASSLEDKRNTEAFF
CDR3nt: TGTGCCAGCAGCTTAGAGGACAAAAGGAACACTGAAGCTTTCTTT

j_gene: TRBJ2-1
v_gene: TRBV10-1
d_gene: .
abundance: .
CDR3aa: CASSEYRRNEQFF
CDR3nt: TGCGCCAGCAGTGAGTATCGACGGAATGAGCAGTTCTTC

j_gene: TRBJ1-2
v_gene: TRBV20-1
d_gene: .
abundance: few
CDR3aa: CSAFMGRSKAGYTF
CDR3nt: TGCAGTGCTTTTATGGGACGGAGTAAAGCCGGCTACACCTTC

j_gene: TRBJ2-1
v_gene: TRBV20-1
d_gene: TRBD1
abundance: .
CDR3aa: CSANTGQGFDNEQFF
CDR3nt: TGCAGTGCCAATACGGGACAGGGGTTCGACAATGAGCAGTTCTTC

j_gene: TRBJ1-1
v_gene: TRBV27
d_gene: TRBD1
abundance: .
CDR3aa: CASSGTGGFTEAFF
CDR3nt: TGTGCCAGCAGCGGAACAGGGGGGTTCACTGAAGCTTTCTTT

j_gene: TRBJ1-4
v_gene: TRBV23-1
d_gene: .
abundance: .
CDR3aa: CASSLKTDERRLFF
CDR3nt: TGCGCCAGCAGTCTGAAGACAGACGAGCGTAGACTGTTTTTT

j_gene: TRBJ1-1
v_gene: TRBV28
d_gene: .
abundance: few
CDR3aa: CASSLSLEGWTLNTEAFF
CDR3nt: TGTGCCAGCAGTCTCTCACTAGAAGGTTGGACACTGAACACTGAAGCTTTCTTT

j_gene: TRBJ1-2
v_gene: TRBV12-3/TRBV12-4
d_gene: TRBD1
abundance: .
CDR3aa: CASRGTGRNYGYTF
CDR3nt: TGTGCCAGCAGGGGGACAGGGCGAAACTATGGCTACACCTTC

j_gene: TRBJ1-2
v_gene: TRBV7-3
d_gene: .
abundance: .
CDR3aa: CATAQGPSGNGYTF
CDR3nt: TGTGCCACCGCACAAGGGCCATCAGGGAATGGCTACACCTTC

j_gene: TRBJ1-1
v_gene: TRBV12-3/TRBV12-4
d_gene: TRBD1
abundance: .
CDR3aa: CASSLWGPRTGGTEAFF
CDR3nt: TGTGCCAGCAGTTTATGGGGACCCAGGACAGGGGGCACTGAAGCTTTCTTT

j_gene: TRBJ1-1
v_gene: TRBV27
d_gene: .
abundance: few
CDR3aa: CASSLSSGMNTEAFF
CDR3nt: TGTGCCAGCAGTTTATCGTCAGGTATGAACACTGAAGCTTTCTTT

j_gene: TRBJ2-3
v_gene: TRBV2
d_gene: .
abundance: few
CDR3aa: CASSDQGLPTDTQYF
CDR3nt: TGTGCCAGCAGTGATCAGGGGCTACCCACAGATACGCAGTATTTT

j_gene: TRBJ2-1
v_gene: TRBV2
d_gene: TRBD1
abundance: .
CDR3aa: CASRAQGDMIYNEQFF
CDR3nt: TGTGCCAGCAGGGCCCAGGGGGACATGATCTACAATGAGCAGTTCTTC

j_gene: TRBJ1-1
v_gene: TRBV6-1
d_gene: TRBD1
abundance: .
CDR3aa: CASSGQGAGDTEAFF
CDR3nt: TGTGCCAGCAGTGGACAGGGGGCAGGTGACACTGAAGCTTTCTTT

j_gene: TRBJ2-7
v_gene: TRBV15
d_gene: TRBD1
abundance: .
CDR3aa: CATSTHDRGLHYEQYF
CDR3nt: TGTGCCACCAGCACACACGACAGGGGCCTACACTACGAGCAGTACTTC

j_gene: TRBJ1-1
v_gene: TRBV21-1
d_gene: .
abundance: .
CDR3aa: CASSKEGFTEAFF
CDR3nt: TGTGCCAGCAGCAAGGAAGGGTTCACTGAAGCTTTCTTT

j_gene: TRBJ1-1
v_gene: TRBV20-1
d_gene: TRBD1
abundance: .
CDR3aa: CSARGRTGLNGEAFF
CDR3nt: TGCAGTGCTAGAGGACGGACAGGACTTAACGGTGAAGCTTTCTTT

j_gene: TRBJ2-2
v_gene: TRBV6-1
d_gene: .
abundance: few
CDR3aa: CAARDVADGELFF
CDR3nt: TGTGCCGCCAGAGATGTAGCGGACGGGGAGCTGTTTTTT

j_gene: TRBJ2-3
v_gene: TRBV6-1
d_gene: .
abundance: large
CDR3aa: CASSTTDTQYF
CDR3nt: TGTGCCAGCAGTACCACAGATACGCAGTATTTT

j_gene: TRBJ1-2
v_gene: TRBV19
d_gene: .
abundance: .
CDR3aa: CASSIPGSSRGDGYTF
CDR3nt: TGTGCCAGTAGTATACCCGGGTCTTCGCGCGGGGATGGCTACACCTTC

j_gene: TRBJ2-6
v_gene: TRBV6-1
d_gene: .
abundance: .
CDR3aa: CASSEWGSGANVLTF
CDR3nt: TGTGCCAGCAGCGAGTGGGGATCAGGGGCCAACGTCCTGACTTTC

j_gene: TRBJ1-5
v_gene: TRBV24-1
d_gene: .
abundance: few
CDR3aa: CATSEEHKNNQPQHF
CDR3nt: TGTGCTACCAGTGAGGAACATAAAAACAATCAGCCCCAGCATTTT

j_gene: TRBJ2-3
v_gene: TRBV7-2
d_gene: .
abundance: few
CDR3aa: CASSLDRGDTQYF
CDR3nt: TGTGCCAGCAGCTTGGACAGAGGAGATACGCAGTATTTT

j_gene: TRBJ2-2
v_gene: TRBV7-2
d_gene: TRBD2
abundance: .
CDR3aa: CASSFSGGVNTGELFF
CDR3nt: TGTGCCAGCAGCTTTAGCGGGGGGGTGAACACCGGGGAGCTGTTTTTT

j_gene: TRBJ2-2
v_gene: TRBV18
d_gene: .
abundance: .
CDR3aa: CASSPGQASNTGELFF
CDR3nt: TGTGCCAGCTCACCAGGGCAGGCTTCGAACACCGGGGAGCTGTTTTTT

j_gene: TRBJ1-1
v_gene: TRBV19
d_gene: .
abundance: .
CDR3aa: CASSPGLGTEAFF
CDR3nt: TGTGCCAGTAGCCCCGGGTTGGGCACTGAAGCTTTCTTT

j_gene: TRBJ1-1
v_gene: TRBV2
d_gene: .
abundance: .
CDR3aa: CASSDSGRENTEAFF
CDR3nt: TGTGCCAGCAGTGATAGCGGACGGGAGAACACTGAAGCTTTCTTT

j_gene: TRBJ1-2
v_gene: TRBV12-3/TRBV12-4
d_gene: TRBD1
abundance: .
CDR3aa: CASSTQGAGGYTF
CDR3nt: TGTGCCAGCAGTACTCAGGGGGCAGGAGGCTACACCTTC

j_gene: TRBJ2-3
v_gene: TRBV5-4
d_gene: .
abundance: .
CDR3aa: CASSLAGTDTQYF
CDR3nt: TGTGCCAGCAGCTTGGCAGGCACAGATACGCAGTATTTT

j_gene: TRBJ2-5
v_gene: TRBV20-1
d_gene: .
abundance: .
CDR3aa: CSAPTGFRGPRQETQYF
CDR3nt: TGCAGTGCCCCGACAGGATTTCGCGGGCCGAGACAAGAGACCCAGTACTTC

j_gene: TRBJ2-7
v_gene: TRBV5-1
d_gene: TRBD1
abundance: few
CDR3aa: CASRQYRGLRYEQYF
CDR3nt: TGCGCCAGCAGACAATACAGGGGATTGAGGTACGAGCAGTACTTC

j_gene: TRBJ2-5
v_gene: TRBV11-2
d_gene: TRBD1
abundance: .
CDR3aa: CATRQGRETQYF
CDR3nt: TGTGCCACTCGACAGGGTAGAGAGACCCAGTACTTC

j_gene: TRBJ1-1
v_gene: TRBV7-2
d_gene: .
abundance: .
CDR3aa: CASSLGTFEAFF
CDR3nt: TGTGCCAGCAGCCTCGGGACATTTGAAGCTTTCTTT

j_gene: TRBJ2-2
v_gene: TRBV5-1
d_gene: TRBD1
abundance: once
CDR3aa: CASSLRTGTNTGELFF
CDR3nt: TGCGCCAGCAGCTTGCGGACAGGGACGAACACCGGGGAGCTGTTTTTT

j_gene: TRBJ2-2
v_gene: TRBV7-6
d_gene: .
abundance: few
CDR3aa: CASSPRATNTGELFF
CDR3nt: TGTGCCAGCAGCCCGAGGGCCACGAACACCGGGGAGCTGTTTTTT

j_gene: TRBJ1-1
v_gene: TRBV5-1
d_gene: .
abundance: .
CDR3aa: CASSLVDRENTEAFF
CDR3nt: TGCGCCAGCAGCTTGGTTGACAGAGAAAACACTGAAGCTTTCTTT

j_gene: TRBJ2-3
v_gene: TRBV6-5
d_gene: TRBD1
abundance: .
CDR3aa: CASSYSGTGITDTQYF
CDR3nt: TGTGCCAGCAGTTACTCCGGGACAGGGATCACAGATACGCAGTATTTT

j_gene: TRBJ2-3
v_gene: TRBV6-2/TRBV6-3
d_gene: TRBD2
abundance: .
CDR3aa: CASTRGGFTDTQYF
CDR3nt: TGTGCCAGCACCCGGGGGGGTTTCACAGATACGCAGTATTTT

j_gene: TRBJ2-5
v_gene: TRBV11-2
d_gene: TRBD2
abundance: few
CDR3aa: CASSLQGLAGAGTQYF
CDR3nt: TGTGCCAGCAGCTTACAGGGACTAGCGGGGGCGGGGACCCAGTACTTC

j_gene: TRBJ1-2
v_gene: TRBV10-1
d_gene: TRBD1
abundance: .
CDR3aa: CASSPDRDYGYTF
CDR3nt: TGCGCCAGCAGTCCGGACAGGGACTATGGCTACACCTTC

j_gene: TRBJ2-3
v_gene: TRBV6-7
d_gene: .
abundance: few
CDR3aa: CASRALWSPRNQDTQYF
CDR3nt: TGTGCCAGCAGGGCGTTATGGAGTCCCCGGAACCAGGATACGCAGTATTTT

j_gene: TRBJ1-2
v_gene: TRBV19
d_gene: .
abundance: few
CDR3aa: CASRRQGTNYGYTF
CDR3nt: TGTGCCAGTAGAAGGCAGGGAACTAACTATGGCTACACCTTC

j_gene: TRBJ1-1
v_gene: TRBV2
d_gene: TRBD1
abundance: .
CDR3aa: CASNTDRGNEAFF
CDR3nt: TGTGCCAGCAACACAGACAGGGGGAATGAAGCTTTCTTT

j_gene: TRBJ1-5
v_gene: TRBV24-1
d_gene: .
abundance: .
CDR3aa: CATSGYVGNQPQHF
CDR3nt: TGTGCCACCAGTGGGTATGTGGGCAATCAGCCCCAGCATTTT